These 29 T cell receptor beta chains share one sample of origin, sequenced in a study of T-cell reconstitution after alpha-beta-depleted transplantation in children (dated by TCRdb to 2016 to 2017). The library came from PCR. Sequencer: Illumina HiSeq 2500. To normalize quantification of the TCRbeta repertoire, the TCR libraries were built with molecular barcoding that relied on unique molecular identifiers. In TCRdb, the public reads were trimmed at Q25 with fastp and aligned with MiXCR, with productive beta chains retained. Rows with a matching CDR3 protein are joined into one entry that keeps the most common DNA and genes. The sample table contains 200,000 to 300,000 distinct CDR3 sequences; only one count was recorded for roughly 23% of them. The ten largest clonotypes hold more than 2% of the sample. Per the publication, the treatment or condition label means: allogeneic hematopoietic cell transplantation with graft depleted of TCRalphabeta T cells and CD19 B cells.

This specimen consisted of PBMCs, obtained before TCRalphabeta/CD19-depleted stem cell transplant. The receptors stem from a girl under 10 years old with Fanconi anemia, due to receive a stem cell transplant.

CDR3 in amino acids: CSAFHNSGANVLTF. CDR3 DNA sequence: TGCAGTGCTTTTCACAACTCTGGGGCCAACGTCCTGACTTTC. The chain couples TRBV20-1 to TRBJ2-6; no clear D gene. V dropped 5 bases and J dropped 0 bases, with 8 bases sitting between them. Germline V gene lookup returns CDR1 DFQATT and CDR2 SNEGSKA (reference sequence). This CDR3 region has 14 residues.

This clonotype showed up many times. The chain has TRBV20-1 and TRBJ2-5; TRBD2 matches 7 bases. J gave up 8 bases and V 6 bases, and 18 bases lay outside the gene matches. This CDR3 comprises 15 residues. Germline assignment: CDR1 DFQATT and CDR2 SNEGSKA (reference sequence). As DNA, the CDR3 is TGCAGTGCAACCAAGCCCGGGACTATAAAACGCACCCAGTACTTC. The encoded protein is CSATKPGTIKRTQYF.

This clonotype was observed a few times. This chain joins TRBV28 and TRBJ2-1, with 8 bases matching TRBD1. The germline V gene encodes CDR1 MDHEN and CDR2 SYDVKM. The ends lost 6 bases at V and 7 bases at J; junction bases unmatched: 5. The length of the CDR3 is 13 residues. CDR3 amino acids: CASRDRESNEQFF. CDR3 coding DNA: TGTGCCAGCAGGGACAGGGAGTCGAATGAGCAGTTCTTC.

The V and J genes are TRBV11-3 and TRBJ1-5; D remains ambiguous. The germline V and J ends were trimmed by 8 bases and 4 bases, with 3 bases remaining between them. Germline V CDR1 and CDR2: SGHNT, YENEEA. The CDR3 runs to 10 residues. The CDR3 spells CASRNQPQHF. The CDR3 DNA sequence: TGTGCCAGCCGAAATCAGCCCCAGCATTTT.

This chain uses TRBV20-1 with TRBJ2-3; 8 bases map to TRBD1. This CDR3 comprises 15 residues. Germline CDR1 reads DFQATT; CDR2 reads SNEGSKA (reference sequence). V was clipped by 3 bases and J by 3 bases; unmatched bases: 8. The DNA for the CDR3 is TGCAGTGCTAGTTCAGGGGGCGATCTTACAGATACGCAGTATTTT. This sequence encodes CSASSGGDLTDTQYF.

This clonotype was seen only a few times. Relative to the germline gene, one junction end is altered; a read error may explain this. The genes are TRBV25-1 and TRBJ2-7; a possible D gene is TRBD2 (6 bases). This CDR3 has 13 amino acids. CDR1 and CDR2 (germline): MGHDK, SYGVNS. The CDR3 bases are TGTGCCAGCAGTGAGGACTGGGACTCAAACCAGGACTTC. Protein: CASSEDWDSNQDF.

The table lists this clonotype with many counts. The CDR3 nucleotides read TGTGCCAGCCAACAGGGAGTGCAGACCCAGTACTTC. It encodes CASQQGVQTQYF. V gene TRBV2 combines with J gene TRBJ2-5; D is perhaps TRBD1 (6 bases). The CDR3 has 12 residues. Germline loops: CDR1 SNHLY, CDR2 FYNNEI. Between the trimmed V and J ends, which lost 8 bases and 6 bases, there was a span of 13 bases.

At least ten counts were recorded for this clonotype. The genes are TRBV4-2 and TRBJ1-2, with D hard to call. With 1 base removed from V and 7 bases from J, the gap between germline ends came to 10 bases. The CDR3 runs 13 residues. Germline CDR1 LGHNA, CDR2 YNFKEQ. The CDR3 region has the DNA TGTGCCAGCAGCCAAGGGGTCACGCCTGGCTACACCTTC. This gives the protein CASSQGVTPGYTF.

There are a few counts of this clonotype. V gene TRBV20-1 combines with J gene TRBJ2-1; TRBD2 matches at 8 bases. CDR3 length: 14 residues. V dropped 4 bases and J dropped 8; count of bases not matched to a gene: 10. From germline, CDR1 is DFQATT and CDR2 SNEGSKA (reference sequence). In DNA form, the CDR3 reads TGCAGTGCTAAGGGCAGAAGAGCGGGAGATGAGCAGTTCTTC. Protein: CSAKGRRAGDEQFF.

Here the CDR3 reads CASTRLSNPGTGHPDTQYF. Here the CDR3 DNA reads TGTGCCAGCACCCGATTATCGAATCCCGGGACAGGGCACCCAGATACGCAGTATTTT. The V call is TRBV11-1, the J call TRBJ2-3, with 9 bases identical to TRBD1. CDR3 length: 19 amino acids. Germline V gene lookup returns CDR1 SGHAT and CDR2 FQDESV (reference sequence). Trimming at V came to 7 bases and at J to 4 bases, leaving 21 bases not matched to a gene.

The chain joins TRBV6-2 or TRBV6-3 to TRBJ2-1, with 13 bases matching TRBD2. Per germline, CDR1 MNHEY and CDR2 SVGEGT. The CDR3 consists of 16 residues. Losses at the gene ends were 2 bases for V and 6 bases for J; bases not matched to a gene: 4. The DNA of the CDR3 is TGTGCCAGCAGTTACACTAGCGGGAGGGTCGGCAATGAGCAGTTCTTC. Amino acids: CASSYTSGRVGNEQFF.

This clonotype was recorded many times. This sequence joins TRBV20-1 and TRBJ2-3, with 12 bases aligning to TRBD2. CDR1 and CDR2 from the germline V gene are DFQATT and SNEGSKA (reference sequence). CDR3 length equals 14 residues. Unmatched junction bases numbered 7, after V lost 5 bases and J lost 7 bases. CDR3 sequence reads: CSASLAGGLNTQYF. For the CDR3, the DNA is TGCAGTGCTTCCCTAGCGGGGGGGCTAAATACGCAGTATTTT.

This clonotype was recorded at least ten times. This chain links TRBV15 with TRBJ2-7; possible D gene TRBD1, 6 bases. This CDR3 is built from 15 residues. Trimming pared 4 bases from V and 4 bases from J, leaving 17 bases between. Germline V gene lookup returns CDR1 LNHNV and CDR2 YYDKDF (reference sequence). The CDR3 sequence is CATSIATGEGYEQYF. The CDR3 DNA reads as TGTGCCACCAGCATTGCGACAGGTGAGGGGTACGAGCAGTACTTC.

Notes on this clonotype: A much larger clone lies one base from this, so it may be a read error. V gene TRBV20-1 combines with J gene TRBJ2-4, with 8 positions matching TRBD2. CDR1 and CDR2 (germline): DFQATT, SNEGSKA (reference sequence). Trimming cost V 7 bases and J 3 bases; bases outside gene matches: 11. The length of the CDR3 is 15 residues. The CDR3 DNA sequence: TGCAGTGTCAGAAGCGGGAGATGGGACAAAAACATTCAGTACTTC. Its protein product is CSVRSGRWDKNIQYF.

This clonotype was recorded at least ten times. The V and J genes are TRBV10-3 and TRBJ2-1, with D unresolved. Trimming left V 3 bases short and J 3 bases short, with 6 bases between. Germline V gene sequence: CDR1 ENHRY, CDR2 SYGVKD. The CDR3 extends over 13 amino acids. CDR3 nucleotides: TGTGCCATCAGTGACCGACTCTACAATGAGCAGTTCTTC. This codes for CAISDRLYNEQFF.

This clonotype was seen a handful of times. The CDR3 loop reads CSVGGDPYEQYF. The CDR3 nucleotides read TGCAGCGTTGGTGGGGATCCCTACGAGCAGTACTTC. The chain links TRBV29-1 to TRBJ2-7; D unresolved. Germline V gene sequence: CDR1 SQVTM, CDR2 ANQGSEA. Trimming left V 4 bases short and J 2 bases short, with 9 bases between. CDR3 length: 12 residues.

This clonotype was found a few times. This rearrangement joins TRBV29-1 to TRBJ2-7, with D hard to call. Trimming removed 4 bases at V and 1 base at J, with 11 bases between. The CDR3 loop spans 13 amino acids. Germline V lookup: CDR1 SQVTM, CDR2 ANQGSEA. In DNA form, the CDR3 reads TGCAGCGTTGCAGGTTCGACTTCCTACGAGCAGTACTTC. This gives the protein CSVAGSTSYEQYF.

This clonotype came up many times. The rearrangement joins TRBV5-1 to TRBJ2-7, with 7 positions matching TRBD2. The V gene's germline CDR1 is SGHRS and CDR2 YFSETQ. The CDR3 loop spans 15 amino acids. V gave up 1 base and J gave up 2 bases; unmatched junction bases: 6. CDR3 protein: CASSLRGAGTYEQYF. CDR3 nucleotide sequence: TGCGCCAGCAGCTTGAGAGGAGCGGGAACCTACGAGCAGTACTTC.

This clonotype was recorded at least ten times. The chain employs TRBV7-9 and TRBJ2-1, with TRBD1 matching over 7 bases. The CDR3 runs 17 residues. The germline V gene encodes CDR1 SEHNR and CDR2 FQNEAQ (reference sequence). V lost 1 base to trimming and J lost 5 bases; unmatched junction nucleotides: 11. This CDR3 is CASSLGLIGTEHNEQFF. The DNA of the CDR3 is TGTGCCAGCAGCTTAGGTCTTATAGGGACAGAGCACAATGAGCAGTTCTTC. Full variable domain (outside the CDR3, taken from reference TRBV7-9 and TRBJ2-1): DTGVSQNPRHKITKRGQNVTFRCDPISEHNRLYWYRQTLGQGPEFLTYFQNEAQLEKSRLLSDRFSAERPKGSFSTLEIQRTEQGDSAMYLCASSLGLIGTEHNEQFFGPGTRLTVL.

This clonotype showed up many times. This chain connects TRBV10-3 to TRBJ2-7; 8 positions match TRBD1. V shed 4 bases and J 6 bases; nucleotides not matched to a gene: 8. The CDR3 contains 14 residues. Germline CDR1 ENHRY, CDR2 SYGVKD. CDR3 loop: CAISADRDKREQYF. CDR3 sequence (DNA): TGTGCCATCAGTGCGGACAGGGACAAGCGCGAGCAGTACTTC.

The sample holds many counts of this clonotype. The chain joins TRBV12-3 or TRBV12-4 to TRBJ2-3; D is perhaps TRBD1 (6 bases). V was cut by 6 bases and J by 4 bases, with 23 bases left in between. This CDR3 has 17 residues. CDR3 residues: CASSRRFRGRIADTQYF. DNA for the CDR3: TGTGCCAGCAGCCGACGTTTCAGGGGTCGAATCGCAGATACGCAGTATTTT.

This clonotype occurred many times. The genes are TRBV20-1 and TRBJ2-2; D possibly uses TRBD1 or TRBD2 (6 bases each). The CDR3 totals 12 residues. The V gene's germline CDR1 is DFQATT and CDR2 SNEGSKA (reference sequence). Trimming removed 1 base from V and 10 bases from J, with 10 bases in between. Written as DNA, the CDR3 is TGCAGTGCTAGAGGGGGGCGGGAGGAGCTGTTTTTT. This translates into CSARGGREELFF.

This clonotype was detected ten times or more. V gene TRBV5-1 combines with J gene TRBJ2-1; D perhaps matches TRBD2 (6 bases). Germline CDR1 is SGHRS and CDR2 is YFSETQ. Trimming cost V 3 bases and J 0 bases, with 13 bases left between them. The CDR3 is 16 residues long. CDR3 DNA: TGCGCCAGCAGCTCAGGCGGGGCAGACTCCTACAATGAGCAGTTCTTC. This codes for CASSSGGADSYNEQFF.

This chain connects TRBV15 to TRBJ2-2; D gene ambiguous. Germline CDR1 and CDR2: LNHNV and YYDKDF (reference sequence). The V end lost 0 bases, the J end lost 1 base, and 6 bases lay between the germline ends. The CDR3 is 15 amino acids. Written as DNA, the CDR3 is TGTGCCACCAGCAGAGACCTCGAGAACACCGGGGAGCTGTTTTTT. Amino acids: CATSRDLENTGELFF.

This clonotype showed up many times. V and J are TRBV12-3 or TRBV12-4 and TRBJ2-3, with D hard to call. This CDR3 is built from 18 residues. With 3 bases removed from V and 2 bases from J, the gap between germline ends came to 21 bases. The CDR3 loop reads CASSLLASLHLTTDTQYF. CDR3 nucleotide sequence: TGTGCCAGCAGTTTGTTGGCTAGTTTACATCTTACCACAGATACGCAGTATTTT.

This clonotype has at least ten counts. V is TRBV29-1 and J is TRBJ2-5; weak D call: TRBD2 (6 bases). V was clipped by 7 bases and J by 1 base, with 16 bases between them. CDR3 length: 14 residues. From germline, CDR1 is SQVTM and CDR2 ANQGSEA. For the CDR3, the DNA is TGCAGCGCCCTCGCCCGGACTACCCAAGAGACCCAGTACTTC. It codes for CSALARTTQETQYF. The variable domain in full, completed from reference TRBV29-1 and TRBJ2-5, reads SAVISQKPSRDICQRGTSLTIQCQVDSQVTMMFWYRQQPGQSLTLIATANQGSEATYESGFVIDKFPISRPNLTFSTLTVSNMSPEDSSIYLCSALARTTQETQYFGPGTRLLVL.

Comments on this clonotype: One junction end disagrees with the germline gene, perhaps due to a read error. The CDR3 sequence: CARSASGGARTDTQYF. The CDR3 DNA reads TGTGCCAGAAGCGCTAGCGGGGGGGCTCGCACAGATACGCAGTATTTT. The chain has TRBV9 and TRBJ2-3; 12 bases are shared with TRBD2. The CDR3 is 16 amino acids. Germline CDR1 SGDLS, CDR2 YYNGEE. The complete variable domain, with remaining parts taken from reference TRBV9 and TRBJ2-3, reads DSGVTQTPKHLITATGQRVTLRCSPRSGDLSVYWYQQSLDQGLQFLIQYYNGEERAKGNILERFSAQQFPDLHSELNLSSLELGDSALYFCARSASGGARTDTQYFGPGTRLTVL.

This clonotype was detected only a few times. CDR3 residues: CSARLDHSPNNEQFF. DNA for the CDR3: TGCAGTGCTAGATTGGACCATAGCCCGAACAATGAGCAGTTCTTC. V gene TRBV20-1 combines with J gene TRBJ2-1; D is unclear. CDR1 is DFQATT and CDR2 is SNEGSKA in the germline V gene (reference sequence). This CDR3 is built from 15 residues. Trimming took 2 bases from V and 5 from J, leaving 16 bases between them.

The V gene is TRBV11-3, the J gene TRBJ2-3; 11 bases match TRBD1. V shed 4 bases, J shed 3 bases, and the junction held 3 bases outside the gene matches. The germline V gene encodes CDR1 SGHNT and CDR2 YENEEA. The CDR3 runs 15 residues. This CDR3 is CASSWGQGGTDTQYF. CDR3 coding DNA: TGTGCCAGCAGCTGGGGACAGGGGGGAACAGATACGCAGTATTTT.